This is a list of T cell receptor beta chains from one sample in a study of shared clonotypes between healthy human individuals. TCRdb's table, derived via immunoSEQ multiplex PCR, lists solely in-frame clones and lacks some. The sample has some 2.3 million clones; over 85% are singletons. The source material was naive CD4+ T cells from PBMCs. The receptors derive from a man younger than 35 in good health. Some clones in this sample may be carry-over from other donors' samples. Both conserved end residues are trimmed from each CDR3. Expanded clones are given a class, and other clones once, few, many or no size at all.

v_call,clone_size,cdr3_aa
TRBV4-2,NA,ASSQGAYEQY
TRBV5-1,few,ASSLVSRGTEAF
TRBV30,NA,AWSVYRGVPSPLH
TRBV28,NA,ASSLIDRSRNIQY
TRBV10-3,NA,AISESPRSQWGEQF
TRBV10-3,NA,AIFGQGGSSTDTQY
TRBV6-1,NA,ASSEQDSYEQY
TRBV5-1,few,ASTAGAGANVLT
TRBV11-2,NA,ASSRVTGPYEQY
TRBV15,NA,ATSRAGQAYGYT
TRBV18,NA,ASSPPIGLAGGSGENNEQF
TRBV11-2,NA,ASSPRD
TRBV10-3,NA,AIRPGASGNTIY
TRBV27,NA,ASSPGLAKTQY
TRBV27,NA,ASSPHLGRETNYGYT
TRBV6-6,NA,ASSYLNRIEDQPQH
TRBV5-1,NA,ASSLDSGGNTIY
TRBV29-1,NA,SVRTGQETQY
TRBV7-9,NA,ASSSIAGGDINEQF
TRBV30,NA,AWSMVQGLRYNEQF
TRBV6-5,NA,ASSRRPTGEQY
TRBV27,NA,ASSDLRSGGRSSYEQY
TRBV5-1,few,ASSLGLADYNEQF
TRBV27,NA,ASTISGGGTEAF
TRBV19,NA,ASMGRVLPTYGYT
TRBV5-6,NA,ASSQGPKQY
TRBV28,NA,ASSLISSGFGEAF
TRBV5-1,NA,ASRDKVRGDTQY
TRBV7-3,NA,ASSLLGPVNTEAF
TRBV5-1,NA,ASSPGLVTSYEQY
TRBV5-6,NA,ASSLRGLGAYEQY
TRBV19,NA,ASSIRREVREQF
TRBV5-1,NA,ASRTSGNQETQY
TRBV2,NA,ASRRGMSSYEQY
TRBV6-5,NA,ASSPPGQGISEQY
TRBV6-1,NA,ASSVHSYEQY
TRBV28,NA,ASSLTGEQF
TRBV15,once,ATRKTAVNEQY
TRBV2,NA,ASRYEQGSSGNTIY
TRBV12-5,NA,ASGLGSSGRIGETQY
TRBV5-4,NA,ASSLDRGSYNEQF
TRBV10-3,NA,AISESMGITSGGGDTQY
TRBV6-1,NA,ASSEMGSFYEQY
TRBV4-3,NA,ASSRTQGPSLSGNTIY
TRBV7-3,NA,ASSPTAGRDQPQH
TRBV19,NA,ASKPPGASYEQY
TRBV28,NA,ASSLTGQGNQPQH
TRBV28,NA,ASSSAGREGKVGYGYT
TRBV29-1,NA,SVGRRLGETQY
TRBV11-2,NA,ASSPGQGRVEQPQH
TRBV6-5,NA,ASKNGAGGQPQH
TRBV4-1,few,ASSLLGPSGAF
TRBV27,NA,ASSLVGSGRSRPNEQF